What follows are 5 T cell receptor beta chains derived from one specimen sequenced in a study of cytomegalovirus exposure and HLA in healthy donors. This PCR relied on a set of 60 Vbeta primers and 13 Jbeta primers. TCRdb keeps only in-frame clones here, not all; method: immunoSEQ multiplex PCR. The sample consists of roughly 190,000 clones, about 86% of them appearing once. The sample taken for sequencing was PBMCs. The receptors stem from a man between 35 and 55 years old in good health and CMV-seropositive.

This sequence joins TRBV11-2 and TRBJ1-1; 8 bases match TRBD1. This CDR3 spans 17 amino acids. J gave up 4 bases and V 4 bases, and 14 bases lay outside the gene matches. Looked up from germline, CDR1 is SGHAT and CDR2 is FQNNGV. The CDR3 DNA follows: TGTGCCAGCAGCTCACTACGCTTGGACAGGGAAGGCACTGAAGCTTTCTTT. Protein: CASSSLRLDREGTEAFF.

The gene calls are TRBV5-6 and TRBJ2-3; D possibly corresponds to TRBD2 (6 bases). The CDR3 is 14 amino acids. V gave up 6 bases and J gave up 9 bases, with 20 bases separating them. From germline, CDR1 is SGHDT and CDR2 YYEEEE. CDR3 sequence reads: CASIPVGGGETQYF. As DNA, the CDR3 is TGTGCCAGCATCCCGGTGGGGGGTGGAGAGACGCAGTATTTT.

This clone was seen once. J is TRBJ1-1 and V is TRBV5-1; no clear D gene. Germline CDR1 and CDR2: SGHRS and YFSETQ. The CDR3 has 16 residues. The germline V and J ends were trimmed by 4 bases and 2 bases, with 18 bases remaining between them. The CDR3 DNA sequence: TGCGCCAGCAGCCGGGGATATGTGGGGTCCAACACTGAAGCTTTCTTT. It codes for CASSRGYVGSNTEAFF.

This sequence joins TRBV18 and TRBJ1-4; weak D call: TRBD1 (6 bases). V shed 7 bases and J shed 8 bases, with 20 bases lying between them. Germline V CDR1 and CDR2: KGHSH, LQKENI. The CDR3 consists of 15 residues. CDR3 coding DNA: TGTGCCAGCTACTTCGCCCGGGGGGCGGTAGAAAAACTGTTTTTT. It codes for CASYFARGAVEKLFF.

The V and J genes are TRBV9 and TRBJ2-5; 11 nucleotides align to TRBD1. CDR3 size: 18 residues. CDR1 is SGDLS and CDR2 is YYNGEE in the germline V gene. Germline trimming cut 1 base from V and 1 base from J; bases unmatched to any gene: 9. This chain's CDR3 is CASSVPPRTGGPQETQYF. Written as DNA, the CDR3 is TGTGCCAGCAGCGTACCTCCTCGGACAGGGGGCCCCCAAGAGACCCAGTACTTC.